This is a list of T cell receptor beta chains from one sample in a study of yellow fever vaccine responses in identical twins. TCRdb reprocessed the RT-PCR reads via MiXCR and lists one record per CDR3 protein. The data hold 4,200 or so distinct CDR3 sequences, with 70% to 90% observed a single time. Here the sequenced sample was T cells from blood (PBMCs), unsorted or a sorted subset (not recorded which), taken before or after yellow fever vaccination (not recorded which). The receptors stem from a woman aged 18-29 years who received the yellow fever vaccine. Both conserved end residues are part of each CDR3. A D gene is named only where the DNA matches it firmly. For some rows the clone size is stated as once, few or many, or as a class when expanded; others skip it.

clone_size	j_call	v_call	d_call	cdr3_aa	cdr3_nt
-	TRBJ2-3	TRBV14	-	CASSHPTGTFSTDTQYF	TGTGCCAGCAGCCATCCCACAGGGACCTTTAGCACAGATACGCAGTATTTT
-	TRBJ2-1	TRBV7-9	TRBD2	CASSPRLAGGNEQFF	TGTGCCAGCAGCCCCCGACTAGCGGGAGGCAATGAGCAGTTCTTC
-	TRBJ2-7	TRBV18	TRBD1	CASSLRDSSYEQYF	TGTGCCAGCTCACTAAGGGACAGCTCCTACGAGCAGTACTTC
-	TRBJ1-1	TRBV18	-	CASSPRGRGADEAFF	TGTGCCAGCTCACCACGTGGGCGGGGGGCTGATGAAGCTTTCTTT
-	TRBJ2-7	TRBV7-9	-	CASGGPGLSYEQYF	TGTGCCAGCGGGGGTCCGGGACTCTCCTACGAGCAGTACTTC
-	TRBJ2-7	TRBV11-3	-	CASSLGDRVYEQYF	TGTGCCAGCAGCTTAGGAGACAGAGTATACGAGCAGTACTTC
-	TRBJ1-1	TRBV4-1	TRBD1	CASSPGTGGKNTEAFF	TGCGCCAGCAGCCCAGGGACAGGGGGGAAGAACACTGAAGCTTTCTTT
-	TRBJ2-1	TRBV24-1	-	CATSDPLFHYNEQFF	TGTGCCACCAGTGATCCCCTTTTCCACTACAATGAGCAGTTCTTC
-	TRBJ2-7	TRBV29-1	TRBD2	CSVALAVSYEQYF	TGCAGCGTAGCACTAGCGGTCTCTTACGAGCAGTACTTC
-	TRBJ2-5	TRBV29-1	TRBD2	CSADRREQETQYF	TGCAGCGCCGATAGGCGGGAGCAAGAGACCCAGTACTTC
-	TRBJ2-1	TRBV4-3	-	CASSQVAGASDINEQFF	TGCGCCAGCAGCCAAGTGGCGGGGGCGTCCGATATCAATGAGCAGTTCTTC
-	TRBJ1-5	TRBV28	-	CASRNRRGDQPQHF	TGTGCCAGCCGGAATCGCCGGGGAGATCAGCCCCAGCATTTT
-	TRBJ2-1	TRBV11-1	TRBD2	CASSSGTSREQFF	TGTGCCAGCAGCTCCGGGACTAGCCGCGAGCAGTTCTTC
once	TRBJ2-5	TRBV5-4	-	CASSQPRVQETQYF	TGTGCCAGCAGCCAACCTCGCGTTCAAGAGACCCAGTACTTC
-	TRBJ2-5	TRBV2	-	CASSEALRGREETQYF	TGTGCCAGCAGTGAAGCGCTCCGGGGCCGAGAAGAGACCCAGTACTTC
once	TRBJ2-7	TRBV2	-	CASSEAPASRYEQYF	TGTGCCAGCAGTGAAGCTCCCGCTAGCCGCTACGAGCAGTACTTC
-	TRBJ2-1	TRBV4-2	TRBD2	CASSQQAGGDFF	TGTGCCAGCAGCCAACAAGCGGGGGGGGATTTCTTC
few	TRBJ1-6	TRBV6-2/TRBV6-3	TRBD1	CASSYGTANSPLHF	TGTGCCAGCAGTTACGGGACAGCTAATTCACCCCTCCACTTT
-	TRBJ2-7	TRBV4-2	TRBD1	CASSQPGQGYEQYF	TGTGCCAGCAGCCAACCGGGACAGGGTTACGAGCAGTACTTC
few	TRBJ2-1	TRBV6-4	-	CASSDSGQPSNEQFF	TGTGCCAGCAGTGACTCCGGACAGCCTTCCAATGAGCAGTTCTTC
-	TRBJ2-5	TRBV7-6	-	CASSLASRETQYF	TGTGCCAGCAGCTTAGCGAGCCGGGAGACCCAGTACTTC
-	TRBJ2-5	TRBV29-1	-	CSVRGWDQETQYF	TGCAGCGTTCGGGGCTGGGACCAAGAGACCCAGTACTTC
-	TRBJ2-1	TRBV28	-	CASSYNEQFF	TGTGCCAGCAGCTACAATGAGCAGTTCTTC
-	TRBJ2-7	TRBV12-3/TRBV12-4	-	CASSLRPRVGYEQYF	TGTGCCAGCAGTTTACGCCCAAGGGTCGGCTACGAGCAGTACTTC
-	TRBJ2-5	TRBV20-1	-	CSARGGQTQYF	TGCAGTGCTAGAGGGGGACAGACCCAGTACTTC
-	TRBJ2-1	TRBV29-1	TRBD2	CSVSGTSGRGESYNEQFF	TGCAGCGTTTCCGGGACTAGCGGGAGAGGTGAGTCCTACAATGAGCAGTTCTTC
large	TRBJ1-1	TRBV7-6	-	CASSLNPGDTEAFF	TGTGCCAGCAGCTTAAACCCGGGGGACACTGAAGCTTTCTTT
large	TRBJ1-1	TRBV13	TRBD1	CASNPQGSDTEAFF	TGTGCCAGCAACCCACAGGGGTCGGACACTGAAGCTTTCTTT
-	TRBJ2-3	TRBV19	TRBD1	CASSTGTVRTDTQYF	TGTGCCAGTAGTACCGGGACAGTGCGCACAGATACGCAGTATTTT